A single sample gave rise to the 20 T cell receptor beta chains below, sequenced in a study of T cell responses to AZD1222 COVID-19 vaccine. The repertoire was sequenced with immunoSEQ multiplex PCR; TCRdb's copy has only in-frame clones and lacks some. The sample contains under 200,000 clones, around 92% of which appear only once. The material was peripheral blood, obtained on day 0 of AZD1222 vaccination. The receptors derive from an adult in good health.

This clone was counted a single time. The chain carries TRBV7-9 and TRBJ2-1; D may be TRBD2 (6 bases). The V end lost 3 bases, the J end lost 4 bases, and 13 bases lay between the germline ends. This CDR3 spans 15 amino acids. Germline CDR1 is SEHNR and CDR2 is FQNEAQ (reference sequence). The CDR3 protein is CASSLWEVEYNEQFF. CDR3 bases: TGTGCCAGCAGCTTGTGGGAGGTCGAATACAATGAGCAGTTCTTC.

The chain couples TRBV20-1 to TRBJ2-7, with no clear D. This CDR3 region has 11 residues. The germline V and J ends were trimmed by 6 bases and 6 bases, with 12 bases remaining between them. Germline CDR1 is DFQATT and CDR2 is SNEGSKA (reference sequence). CDR3 DNA: TGCAGTGCCGACTTGGTCGGCGAGCAGTACTTC. Translated, it gives CSADLVGEQYF.

This chain uses TRBV9 with TRBJ1-6, with D possibly being TRBD1 (6 bases). Germline assignment: CDR1 SGDLS and CDR2 YYNGEE. The CDR3 is made up of 15 amino acids. Trimming cost V 3 bases and J 8 bases, with 15 bases left between them. CDR3 protein: CASSATGGADSPLHF. As DNA, the CDR3 is TGTGCCAGCAGCGCCACGGGGGGCGCAGATTCACCCCTCCACTTT.

The chain recombines TRBV30 with TRBJ1-4, with D tentatively TRBD1 (6 bases). Germline CDR1 and CDR2: GTSNPN and SVGIG (reference sequence). There are 14 residues in the CDR3. Trimming removed 6 bases at V and 7 bases at J, with 18 bases between. CDR3 sequence reads: CACPSVGAVEKLFF. Here the CDR3 DNA reads TGTGCCTGCCCCTCCGTGGGGGCGGTTGAAAAACTGTTTTTT. The full variable domain, its missing parts supplied by reference TRBV30 and TRBJ1-4, is SQTIHQWPATLVQPVGSPLSLECTVEGTSNPNLYWYRQAAGRGLQLLFYSVGIGQISSEVPQNLSASRPQDRQFILSSKKLLLSDSGFYLCACPSVGAVEKLFFGSGTQLSVL.

The chain joins TRBV19 to TRBJ2-1, with 13 bases fitting TRBD2. From germline, CDR1 is LNHDA and CDR2 SQIVND (reference sequence). CDR3 length: 17 amino acids. V was clipped by 5 bases and J by 8 bases; unmatched bases: 12. The DNA of the CDR3 is TGTGCCAGTAGTCCCTTAAGGACTAGCGGGAGTAGGGATGAGCAGTTCTTC. Amino acids: CASSPLRTSGSRDEQFF.

The rearrangement joins TRBV4-3 to TRBJ2-7, with 7 bases matching TRBD1. This CDR3 region has 13 residues. Trimming cost V 5 bases and J 2 bases; bases outside gene matches: 3. Germline-derived CDR1 and CDR2 are LGHNA and YSLEER. The CDR3, as DNA: TGCGCCAGCAGCTTGGACAGGACCTACGAGCAGTACTTC. As protein: CASSLDRTYEQYF.

The chain employs TRBV4-1 and TRBJ2-7, with 9 bases matching TRBD2. This CDR3 region has 15 residues. Germline CDR1 MGHRA, CDR2 YSYEKL. V lost 4 bases and J lost 6; bases outside the gene matches: 10. In DNA form, the CDR3 reads TGCGCCAGCAGCCCCCGGAGGGATAGCGGGAGCGAGCAGTACTTC. Translated: CASSPRRDSGSEQYF.

V and J are TRBV19 and TRBJ1-5; 8 bases are shared with TRBD1. Germline V gene sequence: CDR1 LNHDA, CDR2 SQIVND (reference sequence). This CDR3 region has 13 residues. V shed 8 bases and J 4 bases; nucleotides not matched to a gene: 4. In nucleotides, the CDR3 is TGTGCCAGTCACGACAGGGGAAATCAGCCCCAGCATTTT. Translation: CASHDRGNQPQHF.

The V gene is TRBV7-9, the J gene TRBJ2-7; D remains unclear. CDR3 size: 14 residues. The germline CDR1 and CDR2 sequences are SEHNR and FQNEAQ (reference sequence). Trimming took off 1 base at V and 0 bases at J, with 7 bases between the two ends. CDR3 nucleotides: TGTGCCAGCAGCTTAGACACTCACTCCTACGAGCAGTACTTC. Protein product: CASSLDTHSYEQYF.

The chain links TRBV4-2 to TRBJ2-1; D is tentatively TRBD1 or TRBD2 (5 bases each). This CDR3 spans 17 amino acids. The germline V gene encodes CDR1 LGHNA and CDR2 YNFKEQ. V was shortened by 0 bases and J by 9 bases, with 21 bases between the two germline ends. CDR3 in amino acids: CASSQDRARGSHREQFF. DNA of the CDR3: TGTGCCAGCAGCCAAGATCGGGCGAGGGGATCTCACCGTGAGCAGTTCTTC.

The genes are TRBV30 and TRBJ1-3, with D possibly TRBD1 on 5 matching bases. Germline loops: CDR1 GTSNPN, CDR2 SVGIG (reference sequence). The CDR3 is made up of 16 amino acids. V shed 2 bases and J shed 0 bases, with 14 bases lying between them. This chain's CDR3 is CAWSPPGLLSGNTIYF. DNA of the CDR3: TGTGCCTGGAGTCCTCCGGGGCTTCTCTCTGGAAACACCATATATTTT. Together with reference TRBV30 and TRBJ1-3, the CDR3 gives the full variable domain: SQTIHQWPATLVQPVGSPLSLECTVEGTSNPNLYWYRQAAGRGLQLLFYSVGIGQISSEVPQNLSASRPQDRQFILSSKKLLLSDSGFYLCAWSPPGLLSGNTIYFGEGSWLTVV.

The V call is TRBV6-6, the J call TRBJ1-5; possibly TRBD1 for D (5 bases). Germline CDR1 and CDR2: MNHNY and SVGAGI (reference sequence). The CDR3 consists of 16 residues. V lost 7 bases and J 3 bases, leaving 19 bases between the germline ends. The CDR3, as DNA: TGTGCCAGCACGATTCCAGGTCAGGGTTACAATCAGCCCCAGCATTTT. As protein: CASTIPGQGYNQPQHF.

This chain joins TRBV19 and TRBJ2-1; TRBD2 matches 14 bases. With 9 bases clipped from V and 4 bases from J, the junction kept 8 bases outside the gene matches. The CDR3 is made up of 16 amino acids. CDR1 and CDR2 from the germline V gene are LNHDA and SQIVND (reference sequence). For the CDR3, the DNA is TGTGCCAGCCGAGGGACTAGCGGGAGTCTATACAATGAGCAGTTCTTC. Amino acids: CASRGTSGSLYNEQFF.

The chain uses TRBV28 and TRBJ2-1; 9 nucleotides line up with TRBD2. The CDR3 contains 14 residues. The germline V gene has CDR1 MDHEN and CDR2 SYDVKM. V lost 4 bases, J lost 8 bases, and 6 bases stayed unmatched. CDR3 DNA sequence: TGTGCCAGCAGTTCTAGCGGGATTCTTCATGAGCAGTTCTTC. Translating it yields CASSSSGILHEQFF.

V usage is TRBV5-1 and J usage is TRBJ2-4, with D unclear. Germline V gene lookup returns CDR1 SGHRS and CDR2 YFSETQ. The CDR3 contains 13 residues. Trimming took off 0 bases at V and 2 bases at J, with 3 bases between the two ends. The CDR3 reads CASSLGTKNIQYF. CDR3 DNA: TGCGCCAGCAGCTTGGGTACCAAAAACATTCAGTACTTC.

In DNA form, the CDR3 reads TGTGCCAGCAGTTGGTTGAACACTGAAGCTTTCTTT. This codes for CASSWLNTEAFF. The chain couples TRBV6-2 or TRBV6-3 to TRBJ1-1, with D uncertain. The CDR3 runs to 12 residues. The ends were cut back, 4 bases at V and 0 bases at J, with 3 bases in the middle. Germline-derived CDR1 and CDR2 are MNHEY and SVGEGT.

V usage is TRBV9 and J usage is TRBJ2-3; D uncertain. CDR3 length equals 14 residues. V gave up 3 bases and J gave up 1 base, with 9 bases separating them. Germline CDR1 is SGDLS and CDR2 is YYNGEE. The DNA for the CDR3 is TGTGCCAGCAGCGAGCCGGGCCGCACAGATACGCAGTATTTT. Residues: CASSEPGRTDTQYF.

The chain combines TRBV10-3 with TRBJ1-1, with 7 bases matching TRBD1. Unmatched junction bases numbered 12, after V lost 6 bases and J lost 5 bases. CDR3 length: 15 residues. Germline V gene lookup returns CDR1 ENHRY and CDR2 SYGVKD. The CDR3 sequence is CAISQLRGPGTEAFF. The CDR3 coding sequence is TGTGCCATCAGCCAATTAAGGGGGCCGGGGACTGAAGCTTTCTTT.

The J gene is TRBJ1-4, the V gene TRBV29-1, with no clear D. Germline lookup yields CDR1 SQVTM and CDR2 ANQGSEA. The CDR3 runs to 14 residues. Trimming cost V 6 bases and J 0 bases, with 11 bases left between them. CDR3 DNA: TGCAGCGTCCCGGCCCCCGCAACTAATGAAAAACTGTTTTTT. This gives the protein CSVPAPATNEKLFF. Looking up the rest from reference TRBV29-1 and TRBJ1-4 gives the full variable domain: SAVISQKPSRDICQRGTSLTIQCQVDSQVTMMFWYRQQPGQSLTLIATANQGSEATYESGFVIDKFPISRPNLTFSTLTVSNMSPEDSSIYLCSVPAPATNEKLFFGSGTQLSVL.

The rearrangement uses TRBV19 and TRBJ2-3, with D tentatively TRBD2 (6 bases). Germline lookup yields CDR1 LNHDA and CDR2 SQIVND (reference sequence). The CDR3 sequence is 14 residues long. V was clipped by 8 bases and J by 0 bases, with 12 bases between them. The CDR3 loop is CASGESGSTDTQYF. The CDR3 region has the DNA TGTGCCAGTGGGGAGAGCGGGAGCACAGATACGCAGTATTTT.